This TCR beta chain emerged from a study of human T cells and chemical hapten exposure. Study as a whole: Largely, small differences in pooled library volume made per-sample TCR yields vary.

The study's findings and limits: Those TCRs sitting above 1 in 1000 frequency stayed the same with DPC sensitization.

One entry per CDR3 protein results from TCRdb running MiXCR on the RACE reads. The table has about 45,000 distinct CDR3 sequences, roughly 3.5% seen once. On this clonotype itself: Its antigen remains unidentified.

Time point specified: healthy volunteer bleed at 6 weeks. The authors' total RNA extraction used unfractionated whole blood. The CDR3 is 16 residues long. Germline lookup yields CDR1 SGHNT and CDR2 YYREEE (reference sequence). V dropped 6 bases and J dropped 5; count of bases not matched to a gene: 10. This clonotype was obtained from a human donor in good health. Some clones in this sample may be carry-over from other donors' samples. The chain employs TRBV5-4 and TRBJ2-3; 12 bases are shared with TRBD2. Sequencing used whole blood. CDR3 DNA: TGTGCCAGCAACAATCCGGCTAGCGGGAGGGGAGATACGCAGTATTTT. Its translation: CASNNPASGRGDTQYF.